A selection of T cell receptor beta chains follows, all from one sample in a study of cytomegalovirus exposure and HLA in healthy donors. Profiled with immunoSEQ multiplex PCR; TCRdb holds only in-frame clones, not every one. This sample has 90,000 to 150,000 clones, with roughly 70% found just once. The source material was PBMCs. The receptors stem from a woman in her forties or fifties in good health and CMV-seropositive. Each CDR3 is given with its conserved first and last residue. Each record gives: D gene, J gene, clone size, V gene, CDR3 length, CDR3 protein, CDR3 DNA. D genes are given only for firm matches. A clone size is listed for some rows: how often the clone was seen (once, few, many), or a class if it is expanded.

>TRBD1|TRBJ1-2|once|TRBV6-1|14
CASTPGQANYGYTF
TGTGCCAGCACCCCGGGACAGGCTAACTATGGCTACACCTTC
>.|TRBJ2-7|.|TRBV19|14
CASSTQRRSYEQYF
TGTGCCAGTAGTACCCAAAGGAGGTCCTACGAGCAGTACTTC
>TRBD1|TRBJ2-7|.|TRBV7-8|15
CASSLTGTGVYEQYF
TGTGCCAGCAGCTTAACCGGGACAGGGGTATACGAGCAGTACTTC
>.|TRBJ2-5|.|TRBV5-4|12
CASSLDGETQYF
TGTGCCAGCAGCTTGGACGGAGAGACCCAGTACTTC
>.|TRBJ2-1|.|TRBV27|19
CASSLSFPTGFGVGNEQFF
TGTGCCAGCAGTTTATCGTTCCCAACAGGGTTTGGAGTTGGGAATGAGCAGTTCTTC
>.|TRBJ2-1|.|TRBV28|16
CASSLPARTPRNEQFF
TGTGCCAGCAGTCTCCCCGCTCGAACACCGCGGAATGAGCAGTTCTTC
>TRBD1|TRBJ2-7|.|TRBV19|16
CASSMGLGQSSNEQYF
TGTGCCAGTAGTATGGGATTGGGACAGTCATCAAACGAGCAGTACTTC
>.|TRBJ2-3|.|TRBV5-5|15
CASSLGSAEADTQYF
TGTGCCAGCAGCTTGGGGTCCGCGGAGGCAGATACGCAGTATTTT
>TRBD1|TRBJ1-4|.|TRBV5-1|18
CASSLVALGQGPNEKLFF
TGCGCCAGCAGCTTGGTTGCTTTGGGACAGGGCCCTAATGAAAAACTGTTTTTT
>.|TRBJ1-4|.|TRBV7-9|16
CASSLGSGFKDEKLFF
TGTGCCAGCAGCTTAGGGTCGGGGTTTAAGGATGAAAAACTGTTTTTT
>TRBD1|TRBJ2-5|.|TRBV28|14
CASSLALTGATQYF
TGTGCCAGCAGTTTGGCTTTGACAGGGGCGACCCAGTACTTC
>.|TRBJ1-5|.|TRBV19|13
CASSTGGNQPQHF
TGTGCCAGTAGTACAGGGGGCAATCAGCCCCAGCATTTT
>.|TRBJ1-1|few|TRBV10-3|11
CAISVGQEAFF
TGTGCCATCAGTGTCGGTCAAGAAGCTTTCTTT
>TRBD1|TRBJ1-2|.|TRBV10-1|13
CASQQGPNYGYTF
TGCGCCAGTCAACAGGGGCCGAACTATGGCTACACCTTC
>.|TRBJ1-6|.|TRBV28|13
CASSLDRNSPLHF
TGTGCCAGCAGTTTAGATCGGAATTCACCCCTCCACTTT
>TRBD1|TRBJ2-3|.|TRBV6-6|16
CASSYSPQGVADTQYF
TGTGCCAGCAGTTACTCCCCACAGGGGGTAGCAGATACGCAGTATTTT
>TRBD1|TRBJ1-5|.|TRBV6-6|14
CASRYRQGHQPQHF
TGTGCCAGCAGGTATCGACAGGGACATCAGCCCCAGCATTTT
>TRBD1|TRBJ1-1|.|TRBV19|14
CASSIRQGRTEAFF
TGTGCCAGTAGTATACGACAGGGGCGGACTGAAGCTTTCTTT
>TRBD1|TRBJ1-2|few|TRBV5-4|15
CASSRGQGGMGGYTF
TGTGCCAGCAGCCGAGGACAGGGGGGGATGGGAGGCTACACCTTC
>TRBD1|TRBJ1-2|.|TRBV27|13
CASSRDREYGYTF
TGTGCCAGCAGCCGGGACAGGGAATATGGCTACACCTTC
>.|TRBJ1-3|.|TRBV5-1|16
CASSLGGRGSGNTIYF
TGCGCCAGCAGCTTGGGAGGCAGGGGCTCTGGAAACACCATATATTTT
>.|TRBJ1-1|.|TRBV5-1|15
CASSLSVGGDTEAFF
TGCGCCAGCAGCTTAAGTGTGGGGGGGGACACTGAAGCTTTCTTT
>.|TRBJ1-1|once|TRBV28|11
CASSSRTEAFF
TGTGCCAGCAGTTCACGGACTGAAGCTTTCTTT
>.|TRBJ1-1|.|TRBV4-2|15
CASSQEVQMNTEAFF
TGTGCCAGCAGCCAAGAGGTACAGATGAACACTGAAGCTTTCTTT
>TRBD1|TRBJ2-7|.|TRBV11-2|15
CASSFTGTGRYEQYF
TGTGCCAGCAGCTTTACCGGGACAGGGCGCTACGAGCAGTACTTC
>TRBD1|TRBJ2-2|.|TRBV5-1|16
CASSLFQGANTGELFF
TGCGCCAGCAGCTTGTTCCAGGGGGCGAACACCGGGGAGCTGTTTTTT
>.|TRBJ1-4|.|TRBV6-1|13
CASSLQINEKLFF
TGTGCCAGCAGTCTACAGATTAATGAAAAACTGTTTTTT
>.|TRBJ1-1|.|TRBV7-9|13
CASSLLQGDEAFF
TGTGCCAGCAGCTTACTACAGGGTGATGAAGCTTTCTTT
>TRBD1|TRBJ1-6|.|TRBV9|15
CASSLPGTGNSPLHF
TGTGCCAGCAGCTTGCCCGGGACAGGGAATTCACCCCTCCACTTT
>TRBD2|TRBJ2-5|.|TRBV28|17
CASSFPFAGVEQETQYF
TGTGCCAGCAGTTTCCCCTTTGCGGGAGTAGAGCAAGAGACCCAGTACTTC
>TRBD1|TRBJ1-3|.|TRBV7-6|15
CASSLGQGAGNTIYF
TGTGCCAGCAGCTTAGGACAGGGGGCTGGAAACACCATATATTTT
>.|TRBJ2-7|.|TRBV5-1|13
CASHLIPSYEQYF
TGCGCCAGCCACCTAATACCCTCCTACGAGCAGTACTTC
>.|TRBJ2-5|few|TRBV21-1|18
CASSKESLAGGPRETQYF
TGTGCCAGCAGCAAAGAAAGCCTAGCGGGGGGGCCTCGAGAGACCCAGTACTTC
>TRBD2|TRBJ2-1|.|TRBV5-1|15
CASSPGGGSYNEQFF
TGCGCCAGCAGCCCCGGGGGGGGTTCCTACAATGAGCAGTTCTTC
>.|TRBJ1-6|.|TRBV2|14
CASSELNSNSPLHF
TGTGCCAGCAGTGAATTGAACAGTAATTCACCCCTCCACTTT
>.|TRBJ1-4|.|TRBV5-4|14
CASSLDQSNEKLFF
TGTGCCAGCAGCTTGGACCAGTCTAATGAAAAACTGTTTTTT
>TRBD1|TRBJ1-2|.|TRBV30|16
CAWSVIRDREGYGYTF
TGTGCCTGGAGTGTAATACGGGACAGGGAAGGGTATGGCTACACCTTC
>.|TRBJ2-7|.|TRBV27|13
CATSNSRRYEQYF
TGTGCCACTTCGAATAGTAGGCGGTACGAGCAGTACTTC
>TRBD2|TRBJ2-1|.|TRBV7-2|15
CASSLDGGGAGEQFF
TGTGCCAGCAGCTTAGACGGCGGGGGGGCCGGGGAGCAGTTCTTC
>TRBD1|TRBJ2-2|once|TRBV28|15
CASSLGQASPGELFF
TGTGCCAGCAGTTTGGGACAGGCGTCCCCCGGGGAGCTGTTTTTT
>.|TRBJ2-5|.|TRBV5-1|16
CASQGGWFLRGETQYF
TGCGCCAGCCAGGGGGGCTGGTTTCTTCGGGGAGAGACCCAGTACTTC
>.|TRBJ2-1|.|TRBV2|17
CASSGSKLVGLTFEQFF
TGTGCCAGCAGCGGATCCAAACTAGTGGGCTTGACTTTTGAGCAGTTCTTC
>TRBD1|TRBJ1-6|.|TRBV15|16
CATSRDPTGSNSPLHF
TGTGCCACCAGCAGAGATCCGACAGGGTCCAATTCACCCCTCCACTTT
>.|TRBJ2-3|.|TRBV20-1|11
CSAKPGDTQYF
TGCAGTGCTAAGCCGGGGGATACGCAGTATTTT
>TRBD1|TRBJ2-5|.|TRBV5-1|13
CASSLQGEETQYF
TGCGCCAGCAGCCTACAGGGGGAAGAGACCCAGTACTTC